This T cell receptor (beta chain) was captured in a study of T cells in Graves' hyperthyroidism and ophthalmopathy (dated by TCRdb to between 2018 and 2021). Turning to the overall study: Peripheral blood was collected at initial diagnosis, before any treatment. Prospective prediction of ophthalmopathy was tested in an independent validation cohort consisting of roughly 20 hyperthyroidism patients and around 17 patients who later progressed to ophthalmopathy. In roughly six Graves' hyperthyroidism patients, the study also compared T-cell repertoires from thyroid tissue with T-cell repertoires from blood. Following sampling, methimazole starting at 30 mg daily was given to hyperthyroidism patients, and high-dose intravenous methylprednisolone was given to ophthalmopathy patients. The paper describes TCR Vbeta CDR3 sequencing of about 140 peripheral blood samples, made up of 43 ophthalmopathy patients, approximately 76 hyperthyroidism patients and 17 progressor patients. The roughly 91 discovery patients were randomly divided into training and test sets at a 7:3 ratio. To identify TCR V-J signatures that set the groups apart, the researchers used a discovery cohort of roughly 100 patients, made up of under 50 with Graves' ophthalmopathy and 57 with stable Graves' hyperthyroidism. Here is what the overall study found, with its caveats: In validation, the model predicted progression to ophthalmopathy with around 71% sensitivity and about 73% specificity, a median of around 6.6 months before onset. No statistical method was used to set the sample size in advance, and investigators knew the group allocation. Ophthalmopathy was separated from stable hyperthyroidism by a 13 V-J signature model, with just over 85% sensitivity and just over 81% specificity obtained in cross-validation and 80%/75% obtained in testing. Most expanded thyroid clonotypes (frequency above 0.001) were also detected in blood, a finding suggesting that blood repertoires may reflect thyroid immune responses.

Stable Graves' hyperthyroidism was defined as no progression to ophthalmopathy during 18 months of follow-up. Hyperthyroidism patients were newly diagnosed, with disease duration under 2 months, and aged 18 to 65 years. Patients with uncontrolled infections, other autoimmune diseases, pregnancy or lactation were excluded. Diagnoses relied on clinical symptoms, serum thyroxine and TRAb, thyroid ultrasound and orbital computed tomography. PBMCs were isolated from approximately 10 ml of fresh peripheral blood by Ficoll-Paque density gradient centrifugation. Total RNA was extracted with Trizol reagent, and quality was checked on an Agilent 2100 Bioanalyzer. The trim is 0 bases for V and 10 bases for J, with a gap of 9 bases between the germline ends. From the cysteine up to the phenylalanine, the CDR3 has a length of 12 residues. Only the CDR3 DNA is retained, 36 bases long and in frame from the first base. CDR1 and CDR2, looked up from the germline V gene, are MGHRA and YSYEKL.

Concerning this clonotype: What antigen it recognizes has not been identified. It has no much larger one-base neighbor in the sample; base qualities were not kept.

The TCR beta CDR3 regions were amplified from RNA transcripts. For the first round of RT-PCR on the TCR CDR3, the HTBI primer set was used together with the Qiagen OneStep RT-PCR kit. A second multiplex PCR round built the libraries, followed by size selection and purification. Sequencing of the libraries was done on an Illumina HiSeq2000 using paired-end 100 bp reads. On the study's bioinformatics: Raw data were processed with SOAPnuke, discarding reads with adapters, uncalled bases, mean Phred below 15, or no exact constant-primer or identifier match. COPE v1.2.5 was used to merge high-quality paired reads, and clonotypes were defined as unique nucleotide sequences. Clonotypes were aligned to IMGT TRBV, TRBD and TRBJ reference segments using MiTCR v1.1. The analysis was restricted to V-J combinations with a frequency above 0.0001, which together covered 99.2% of the repertoires. A TCS score was defined as the ratio between F50 (clonal expansion) and ExV (chaos), using BLOSUM62-based TCRdist between CDR3 peptides within each V-J. Welch's t-statistics and random forest reduced just over 500 V-J features to some 14, which were used in a naive Bayes classifier (R e1071). In-frame beta chains were kept once TCRdb had trimmed the public reads at Q25 with fastp and called clones with MiXCR. Each entry merges the rows of one CDR3 protein and shows their most common DNA and genes. The V and J calls follow TCRdb's processing rather than the paper's. The sample yields about 350,000 distinct CDR3 sequences; approximately 15% were counted once. Around 25% of the sample rests with the top ten.

The sample comprised blood. The chain couples TRBV4-1 to TRBJ1-2, and possibly TRBD1, on 5 matching bases. This TCR was recovered from a woman aged 25 to 39 with Graves' hyperthyroidism. The DNA reads TGCGCCAGCAGCCAAGAGGGACCGATCTACACCTTC. It translates to CASSQEGPIYTF.